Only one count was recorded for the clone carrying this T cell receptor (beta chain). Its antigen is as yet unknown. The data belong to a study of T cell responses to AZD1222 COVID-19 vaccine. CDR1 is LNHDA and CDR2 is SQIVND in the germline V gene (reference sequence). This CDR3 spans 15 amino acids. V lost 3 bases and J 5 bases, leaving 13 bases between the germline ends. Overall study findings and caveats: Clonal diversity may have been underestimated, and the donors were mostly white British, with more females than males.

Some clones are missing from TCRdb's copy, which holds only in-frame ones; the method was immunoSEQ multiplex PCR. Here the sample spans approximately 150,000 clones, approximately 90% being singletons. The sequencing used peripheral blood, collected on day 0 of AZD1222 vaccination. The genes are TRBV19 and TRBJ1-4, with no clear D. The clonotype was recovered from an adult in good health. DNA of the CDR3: TGTGCCAGTAGTATTGGTTTAGGGCTGAATGAAAAACTGTTTTTT. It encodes CASSIGLGLNEKLFF.